This T cell receptor (beta chain) was documented in a study of cytomegalovirus exposure and HLA in healthy donors. The CDR3 runs to 15 residues. CDR1 and CDR2 (germline): SNHLY, FYNNEI. Losses at the gene ends were 11 bases for V and 1 base for J; bases not matched to a gene: 8. Primers included in the PCR were 60 Vbeta and 13 Jbeta primers. Only in-frame clones appear in the TCRdb table, and some are missing; sequencing was by immunoSEQ multiplex PCR. This sample yields about 97,000 clones, of which roughly four fifths are seen a single time; roughly 5% belongs to the top ten. Sequencing was done on a sample of PBMCs. The TCR originated in a man aged 35 to 55 in good health and CMV-seropositive. This sequence joins TRBV2 and TRBJ1-6; TRBD1 matches 7 bases. The CDR3 DNA reads as TGTGCCGTCACAGGGGATCTATCCTATAATTCACCCCTCCACTTT. Protein: CAVTGDLSYNSPLHF.